These T cell receptor beta chains were read from a single sample in a study of high-grade serous ovarian cancer treatment subgroups. TCRdb's table, derived via immunoSEQ multiplex PCR, lists solely in-frame clones and lacks some. Of around 30,000 clones listed, around four fifths were seen once; the top ten hold about 2%. The sequenced material came from tumor tissue. The receptors originated from a human donor with high-grade serous ovarian cancer. Each CDR3 is given with its conserved first and last residue.

CDR3: CASSPGERDEQFF; V: TRBV5-1; length: 13; J: TRBJ2-1
CDR3: CASSESLVRHYEQYF; V: TRBV10-2; length: 15; J: TRBJ2-7
CDR3: CASRGTATDTQYF; V: TRBV6-6; length: 13; J: TRBJ2-3
CDR3: CASSGGGGYTF; V: TRBV6-6; length: 11; J: TRBJ1-2
CDR3: CASSFFGPKLEGAMSEQYF; V: TRBV7-6; length: 19; J: TRBJ2-7
CDR3: CASSQRQAYNEQFF; V: TRBV14; length: 14; J: TRBJ2-1
CDR3: CASSFNDGAITDTQYF; V: TRBV5-8; length: 16; J: TRBJ2-3
CDR3: CAWSITGTSGQETQYF; V: TRBV30; length: 16; J: TRBJ2-5
CDR3: CASSQGQGGGNQPQHF; V: TRBV4-1; length: 16; J: TRBJ1-5
CDR3: CASSLGSSLAEAFF; V: TRBV27; length: 14; J: TRBJ1-1
CDR3: CASSFWTSGSAKTQYF; V: TRBV5-1; length: 16; J: TRBJ2-5
CDR3: CASSLAQETQYF; V: TRBV5-1; length: 12; J: TRBJ2-5
CDR3: CASSFIVVASETGELFF; V: TRBV7-9; length: 17; J: TRBJ2-2
CDR3: CASRRNTEAFF; V: TRBV6-5; length: 11; J: TRBJ1-1
CDR3: CASSFRGTSGGNNEQFF; V: TRBV11-3; length: 17; J: TRBJ2-1
CDR3: CAWRTGRETQYF; V: TRBV30; length: 12; J: TRBJ2-5
CDR3: CASRYPGDNQPQHF; V: TRBV19; length: 14; J: TRBJ1-5
CDR3: CASSVGPAGVETQYF; V: TRBV9; length: 15; J: TRBJ2-5
CDR3: CASSAPLAGFGADEQFF; V: TRBV9; length: 17; J: TRBJ2-1
CDR3: CASSPRTGDEKLFF; V: TRBV7-9; length: 14; J: TRBJ1-4
CDR3: CASSPQNRAGIAF; V: TRBV18; length: 13; J: TRBJ1-1
CDR3: CASSPGVGVTGELFF; V: TRBV18; length: 15; J: TRBJ2-2
CDR3: CASSSGTEGSTDTQYF; V: TRBV5-1; length: 16; J: TRBJ2-3
CDR3: CASSPRRTLTGGYTF; V: TRBV11-2; length: 15; J: TRBJ1-2
CDR3: CASSLSLEAQYF; V: TRBV28; length: 12; J: TRBJ2-3
CDR3: CASSEALGGSSYNEQFF; V: TRBV6-1; length: 17; J: TRBJ2-1
CDR3: CASSAGLAGYNEQFF; V: TRBV9; length: 15; J: TRBJ2-1
CDR3: CASSVSPSGDTQYF; V: TRBV9; length: 14; J: TRBJ2-3
CDR3: CAISESAGMNTEAFF; V: TRBV10-3; length: 15; J: TRBJ1-1
CDR3: CASSSYGRVGDEQFF; V: TRBV19; length: 15; J: TRBJ2-1
CDR3: CASSLSQGDEKLFF; V: TRBV5-1; length: 14; J: TRBJ1-4
CDR3: CASSSVLSGEQYF; V: TRBV28; length: 13; J: TRBJ2-7
CDR3: CATSRDRDRLSGNTIYF; V: TRBV15; length: 17; J: TRBJ1-3
CDR3: CASRVAENTEAFF; V: TRBV2; length: 13; J: TRBJ1-1
CDR3: CASSFSSVITDTQYF; V: TRBV27; length: 15; J: TRBJ2-3
CDR3: CASSPDRGAGELFF; V: TRBV6-5; length: 14; J: TRBJ2-2
CDR3: CASSHGTGSSYEQYF; V: TRBV9; length: 15; J: TRBJ2-7
CDR3: CATSRDKGTAETQYF; V: TRBV15; length: 15; J: TRBJ2-5
CDR3: CASSHPPGSSNYGYTF; V: TRBV6-6; length: 16; J: TRBJ1-2
CDR3: CAIIFSDLYNEQFF; V: TRBV10-3; length: 14; J: TRBJ2-1
CDR3: CASSLAGGSTGELFF; V: TRBV11-3; length: 15; J: TRBJ2-2
CDR3: CASSPTARGAGELFF; V: TRBV5-1; length: 15; J: TRBJ2-2
CDR3: CASSPGAGGYNEQFF; V: TRBV5-4; length: 15; J: TRBJ2-1
CDR3: CASSPIDVAGELFF; V: TRBV2; length: 14; J: TRBJ2-2
CDR3: CASSVAPSYEQYF; V: TRBV9; length: 13; J: TRBJ2-7
CDR3: CASSFRTSGSLPEFF; V: TRBV5-4; length: 15; J: TRBJ2-1
CDR3: CASKTANEQFF; V: TRBV27; length: 11; J: TRBJ2-1
CDR3: CASSRGAGNQPQHF; V: TRBV7-2; length: 14; J: TRBJ1-5
CDR3: CASSQDRTGAVLLAYGYTF; V: TRBV4-1; length: 19; J: TRBJ1-2
CDR3: CASSLGGTRQETQYF; V: TRBV11-3; length: 15; J: TRBJ2-5